The entry that follows covers one T cell receptor (beta chain) sequence. This sample was included in a study of OX40 agonist ivuxolimab in advanced cancers. The wider study: The study enrolled dose-escalation patients with hepatocellular carcinoma, melanoma, renal cell or head and neck cancer.

Blood got drawn at baseline, again on cycle 4 day 1, and then on cycle 7 day 1. Only in-frame clones appear in the TCRdb table, and some are missing; sequencing was by immunoSEQ multiplex PCR. Of approximately 60,000 clones in the sample, roughly 84% were seen once. The V segment lost 9 bases and the J segment 6 bases; nucleotides outside the gene matches: 8. Germline assignment: CDR1 MNHNS and CDR2 SASEGT. This CDR3 spans 14 amino acids. The specimen was CD4+ or CD8+ T cells sorted from blood, collected in a trial of the OX40 agonist ivuxolimab. The J gene is TRBJ2-2, the V gene TRBV6-1; 9 nucleotides line up with TRBD1. The TCR was taken from an adult with an advanced solid tumor such as melanoma, head and neck, liver or kidney cancer. For the CDR3, the DNA is TGTGCCAGTGCCCGGGACAGGGTATCCGGGGAGCTGTTTTTT. Translation gives CASARDRVSGELFF.